The rows below give T cell receptor beta chains drawn from one sample of a study of control samples from healthy donors and cancer patients. Profiling relied on immunoSEQ multiplex PCR, and the TCRdb table lists in-frame clones only, not all of them. The sample includes about 44,000 clones, roughly 65% of them seen just once. Sequencing input: formalin-fixed, paraffin-embedded tissue. The receptors originated from a male donor with melanoma. Each CDR3 is given without its conserved first and last residue. Fields, in order: V gene, CDR3 protein.

TRBV18 | ASSPPALPHTGELF
TRBV6-5 | ATNQGSATYEQY
TRBV11-3 | ASSLRCSGRRDGELF
TRBV28 | ASSPFGGNNQPQH
TRBV19 | ASSIGGGEADTQY
TRBV15 | ATSRTSGGPGELF
TRBV6-4 | ASSDGNRATSGYT
TRBV28 | ASSLLAPPGTGSDTQY
TRBV6-5 | ASSWAGIAYEQY
TRBV19 | ASSGGYQPQH
TRBV27 | ASSLSRNTDTQY
TRBV9 | ASSGQGGQSTGELF
TRBV9 | ASSVSGGNEQF
TRBV4-2 | ASSHTGEST
TRBV2 | ASSELGAKNSPLH
TRBV28 | ASSLLGTSGIGGTGELF
TRBV10-3 | AISEPRGNEQF
TRBV15 | ATSRGGASGRVNNEQF
TRBV19 | ASRRPTEMSGELF
TRBV27 | ASSDHYRGEQY
TRBV2 | ASKFRQTYNSPLH
TRBV5-1 | ASSGNTGTRYGYT
TRBV10-3 | VISGRQTNYGYT
TRBV19 | ASSRDRGNQQY
TRBV9 | ASSVGAGSGDEQF
TRBV10-3 | AISESAVQNYGYT
TRBV10-3 | AVSTAGTDTQY
TRBV7-6 | ASSPGLAGVGGTQY
TRBV5-4 | ASSPDSYNEQF
TRBV13 | ASSPPSGTYNEQF
TRBV11-2 | ASTGDLTGNTIY
TRBV5-1 | ASSLGGNSPLH
TRBV5-4 | ASSLAKDRAEETQY
TRBV27 | ASSLSARETQY
TRBV6-5 | AILTTGTSGRMRF
TRBV25-1 | ASSDLKLAF
TRBV3-1/TRBV3-2 | ASSQDRGGRETQY
TRBV28 | ASSSPGTSVNEQY
TRBV28 | ASETSGSSEQY
TRBV2 | ASSEGLAEGEQF
TRBV27 | ASSLKRGETQY
TRBV4-1 | ASSQDSATQY
TRBV7-3 | ASSPWGGAWGISSGANVLT